Shown below are 19 T cell receptor beta chains from a single sample sequenced in a study of blood T cells in healthy people across ages. Alongside a J-beta primer mix, a sample-barcoded 5' primer served in a second PCR lasting roughly 7 to 11 cycles. TCRdb independently ran MiXCR on the 5' RACE reads; one entry per CDR3 protein. The sample lists more than 700,000 distinct CDR3 sequences; 46% were seen once. Source material: blood. These TCRs come from a man aged 80 or over in good health.

The rearrangement links TRBV20-1 to TRBJ1-1; D unresolved. Germline values: CDR1 DFQATT, CDR2 SNEGSKA (reference sequence). The CDR3 contains 12 residues. V was cut by 5 bases and J by 0 bases, with 7 bases left in between. The CDR3 coding sequence is TGCAGTGCTCCCCGTCTGAACACTGAAGCTTTCTTT. This sequence encodes CSAPRLNTEAFF.

V gene TRBV27 combines with J gene TRBJ2-4, with 8 bases identical to TRBD1. Near its end, the DNA agrees better with TRBJ2-7, so the J call may be wrong. The CDR3 extends over 15 amino acids. CDR1 and CDR2 (germline): MNHEY, SMNVEV (reference sequence). CDR3 residues: CASSTRTWTGTEQYF. As DNA, the CDR3 is TGTGCCAGCAGTACACGCACTTGGACAGGGACCGAGCAGTACTTC.

The rearrangement joins TRBV12-3 or TRBV12-4 to TRBJ2-5, with a possible D match to TRBD1 (6 bases). The end of the DNA fits TRBJ2-7 better, so the J call may be wrong. This CDR3 comprises 16 residues. CDR3 nucleotide sequence: TGTGCCAGCAGTTTAGCAGGACAGCCTATGTTCAGCGAGCAGTACTTC. Translating it yields CASSLAGQPMFSEQYF.

This clonotype was counted ten times or more. The gene calls are TRBV7-2 and TRBJ2-5; weak D call: TRBD2 (5 bases). CDR1 and CDR2 from the germline V gene are SGHTA and FQGNSA. V was trimmed by 2 bases and J by 5 bases, leaving 12 bases between them. The CDR3 extends over 14 amino acids. The chain's CDR3 is CASSLSGEHETQYF. The DNA for the CDR3 is TGTGCCAGCAGCTTAAGTGGGGAGCACGAGACCCAGTACTTC.

This clonotype has just a few counts. The rearrangement uses TRBV6-1 and TRBJ2-5; D perhaps matches TRBD1 (6 bases). V was clipped by 4 bases and J by 5 bases, with 8 bases between them. Germline CDR1 reads MNHNS; CDR2 reads SASEGT. The CDR3 is 12 amino acids. CDR3: CASSVTGETQYF. Here the CDR3 DNA reads TGTGCCAGCAGTGTCACAGGGGAGACCCAGTACTTC.

V and J are TRBV7-2 and TRBJ2-1; 10 nucleotides agree with TRBD1. Per germline, CDR1 SGHTA and CDR2 FQGNSA. This CDR3 is 17 amino acids long. V lost 4 bases to trimming and J lost 5 bases; unmatched junction nucleotides: 11. This CDR3 is CASSSRGQGLRDNEQFF. The CDR3 DNA sequence: TGTGCCAGCAGCTCTCGGGGACAGGGGTTGAGGGACAATGAGCAGTTCTTC.

This clonotype was observed a handful of times. The chain is built from TRBV4-3 and TRBJ2-7; TRBD2 agrees at 10 bases. J lost 4 bases, V lost 1 base, and 4 bases had no gene match. This CDR3 comprises 15 residues. Germline values: CDR1 LGHNA, CDR2 YSLEER. The CDR3 DNA sequence: TGCGCCAGCAGCCAAGTTATTAGCGGGAGGTACGAGCAGTACTTC. As protein: CASSQVISGRYEQYF.

The chain couples TRBV20-1 to TRBJ2-1; 13 bases map to TRBD2. V lost 5 bases, J lost 4 bases, and 5 bases stayed unmatched. The CDR3 covers 15 residues. The germline V gene encodes CDR1 DFQATT and CDR2 SNEGSKA (reference sequence). This CDR3 is CSAVGTSGEYNEQFF. The CDR3 DNA follows: TGCAGTGCTGTGGGGACTAGCGGGGAATACAATGAGCAGTTCTTC.

J is TRBJ2-5 and V is TRBV7-2, with D possibly TRBD2 on 6 matching bases. Trimming removed 5 bases from V and 5 bases from J, with 15 bases in between. Germline CDR1 and CDR2: SGHTA and FQGNSA. CDR3 length equals 14 residues. CDR3 residues: CASSAAGSWETQYF. The CDR3 region has the DNA TGTGCCAGCAGCGCCGCCGGGAGCTGGGAGACCCAGTACTTC.

The chain has TRBV11-2 and TRBJ2-7; the match to TRBD2 covers 7 bases. Trimming at V came to 5 bases and at J to 0 bases, leaving 7 bases not matched to a gene. This CDR3 is built from 15 residues. Germline CDR1 is SGHAT and CDR2 is FQNNGV. The CDR3 is CASSLDPGGSYEQYF. In nucleotides, the CDR3 is TGTGCCAGCAGCCTCGACCCGGGGGGCTCCTACGAGCAGTACTTC.

The sample holds many counts of this clonotype. The chain carries TRBV2 and TRBJ2-7; possibly TRBD1 for D (5 bases). Germline values: CDR1 SNHLY, CDR2 FYNNEI. Trimming pared 7 bases from V and 5 bases from J, leaving 12 bases between. This CDR3 has 12 residues. CDR3 sequence reads: CASTGQGNEQYF. The DNA for the CDR3 is TGTGCCAGCACCGGTCAGGGAAACGAGCAGTACTTC.

The chain carries TRBV20-1 and TRBJ2-7; D might be TRBD1 or TRBD2, each matching 5 bases. CDR3 length: 12 residues. The ends were cut back, 2 bases at V and 12 bases at J, with 17 bases in the middle. Germline loops: CDR1 DFQATT, CDR2 SNEGSKA (reference sequence). The CDR3 DNA reads TGCAGTGCTAGACGGGGCCAAGAGACCCTGTACTTC. This encodes CSARRGQETLYF.

The chain has TRBV28 and TRBJ2-6; D is ambiguous. Germline V gene lookup returns CDR1 MDHEN and CDR2 SYDVKM. Trimming removed 3 bases from V and 1 base from J, with 13 bases in between. This CDR3 is 17 amino acids long. CDR3 sequence reads: CASSLFFEKSGANVLTF. As DNA, the CDR3 is TGTGCCAGCAGTTTGTTCTTCGAAAAATCTGGGGCCAACGTCCTGACTTTC.

This chain joins TRBV5-1 and TRBJ1-5; tentative D call: TRBD1 (5 bases). This CDR3 spans 15 amino acids. The V gene's germline CDR1 is SGHRS and CDR2 YFSETQ. Trimming shortened V by 5 bases and J by 6 bases, and 18 bases separated the two germline ends. This CDR3 reads CASSKERGPGQPQHF. DNA of the CDR3: TGCGCCAGCAGTAAAGAAAGGGGTCCGGGTCAGCCCCAGCATTTT.

The chain links TRBV30 to TRBJ2-1; D might be TRBD1 (5 bases). Germline CDR1 GTSNPN, CDR2 SVGIG (reference sequence). This CDR3 has 14 amino acids. V shed 3 bases and J shed 6 bases, with 15 bases lying between them. The CDR3 protein is CAWRAAGIANEQFF. In DNA form, the CDR3 reads TGTGCCTGGAGGGCGGCAGGGATTGCCAATGAGCAGTTCTTC.

The V call is TRBV14, the J call TRBJ2-3; D possibly corresponds to TRBD1 (5 bases). Germline values: CDR1 SGHDN, CDR2 FVKESK. V was shortened by 1 base and J by 1 base, with 9 bases between the two germline ends. CDR3 length: 15 residues. The CDR3, as DNA: TGTGCCAGCAGCCAAGGTACGACAGGCACAGATACGCAGTATTTT. It specifies CASSQGTTGTDTQYF.

On this clonotype itself: This may be a read error, as it is one base from a much larger clone. The rearrangement uses TRBV7-2 and TRBJ2-7; the match to TRBD2 covers 16 bases. CDR3 length equals 15 residues. Germline V gives CDR1 SGHTA, CDR2 FQGNSA. Unmatched junction bases numbered 5, after V lost 5 bases and J lost 7 bases. This CDR3 is CASSPGTSGRAEQYF. The CDR3 bases are TGTGCCAGCAGCCCAGGGACTAGCGGGAGGGCTGAGCAGTACTTC.

This sequence joins TRBV5-5 and TRBJ1-4, with 10 nucleotides matching TRBD1. V lost 3 bases, J lost 7 bases, and 9 bases stayed unmatched. The V gene's germline CDR1 is SGHKS and CDR2 YYEKEE (reference sequence). This CDR3 is built from 16 residues. The CDR3 spells CASSSGTGVIGEKLFF. CDR3 in DNA: TGTGCCAGCAGCTCCGGGACAGGGGTGATTGGTGAAAAACTGTTTTTT.

The rearrangement uses TRBV28 and TRBJ2-1; 7 bases are a match to TRBD1. J gave up 4 bases and V 8 bases, and 11 bases lay outside the gene matches. This CDR3 has 15 residues. Per germline, CDR1 MDHEN and CDR2 SYDVKM. The CDR3 DNA is TGTGCCAGCGTAGGGGGCAGTCTATCATACAATGAGCAGTTCTTC. It specifies CASVGGSLSYNEQFF.